The 2 T cell receptor beta chains listed next were all sequenced from one sample in a study of yellow fever vaccine responses in identical twins. From the RT-PCR reads, TCRdb called clonotypes with MiXCR, one entry per CDR3 protein. The table has more than 15,000 distinct CDR3 sequences, approximately 68% seen once. The sample in question was T cells from blood (PBMCs), unsorted or a sorted subset (not recorded which), obtained before or after yellow fever vaccination (not recorded which). All receptors come from a woman younger than 30 who received the yellow fever vaccine.

V gene TRBV10-3 combines with J gene TRBJ2-1, with 7 bases lining up with TRBD2. This CDR3 region has 16 residues. With 3 bases clipped from V and 5 bases from J, the junction kept 10 bases outside the gene matches. Germline values: CDR1 ENHRY, CDR2 SYGVKD. CDR3 region: CAISEPRLAGHNEQFF. CDR3 DNA sequence: TGTGCCATCAGTGAACCCCGACTAGCCGGCCACAATGAGCAGTTCTTC.

This clonotype was observed a few times. The chain links TRBV4-1 to TRBJ2-1; D remains unclear. The CDR3 sequence is 15 residues long. V was trimmed by 0 bases and J by 4 bases, leaving 10 bases between them. Germline lookup yields CDR1 MGHRA and CDR2 YSYEKL. The CDR3 DNA reads TGCGCCAGCAGCCAAGAGCGAGTAGCTTACAATGAGCAGTTCTTC. It translates to CASSQERVAYNEQFF.